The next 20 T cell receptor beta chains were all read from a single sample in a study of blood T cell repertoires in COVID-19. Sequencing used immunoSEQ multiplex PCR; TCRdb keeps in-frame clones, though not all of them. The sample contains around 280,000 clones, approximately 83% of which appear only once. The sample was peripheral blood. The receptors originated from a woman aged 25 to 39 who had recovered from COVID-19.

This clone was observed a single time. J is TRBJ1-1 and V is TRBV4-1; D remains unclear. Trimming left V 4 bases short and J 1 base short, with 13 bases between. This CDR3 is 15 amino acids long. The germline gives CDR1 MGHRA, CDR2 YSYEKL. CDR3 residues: CASSLDPPGNTEAFF. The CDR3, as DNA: TGCGCCAGCAGCCTCGATCCCCCAGGGAACACTGAAGCTTTCTTT.

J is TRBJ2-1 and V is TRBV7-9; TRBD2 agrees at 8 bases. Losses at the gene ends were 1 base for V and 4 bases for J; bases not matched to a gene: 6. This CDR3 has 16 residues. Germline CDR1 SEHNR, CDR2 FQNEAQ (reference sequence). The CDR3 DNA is TGTGCCAGCAGCTTAGGTGGCGGGAGGTCTTACAATGAGCAGTTCTTC. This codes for CASSLGGGRSYNEQFF. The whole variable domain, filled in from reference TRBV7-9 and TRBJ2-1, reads DTGVSQNPRHKITKRGQNVTFRCDPISEHNRLYWYRQTLGQGPEFLTYFQNEAQLEKSRLLSDRFSAERPKGSFSTLEIQRTEQGDSAMYLCASSLGGGRSYNEQFFGPGTRLTVL.

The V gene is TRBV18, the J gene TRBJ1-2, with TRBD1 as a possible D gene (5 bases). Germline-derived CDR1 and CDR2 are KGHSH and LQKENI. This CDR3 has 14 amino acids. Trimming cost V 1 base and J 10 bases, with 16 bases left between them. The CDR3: CASSPQGARNDYTF. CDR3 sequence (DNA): TGTGCCAGCTCACCACAAGGGGCGCGGAACGACTACACCTTC.

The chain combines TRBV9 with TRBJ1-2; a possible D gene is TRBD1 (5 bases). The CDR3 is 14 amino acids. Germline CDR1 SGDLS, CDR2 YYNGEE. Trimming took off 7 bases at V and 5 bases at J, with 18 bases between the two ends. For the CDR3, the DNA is TGTGCCAGCCACACCCCGGCAGGGCCTTATGGCTACACCTTC. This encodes CASHTPAGPYGYTF. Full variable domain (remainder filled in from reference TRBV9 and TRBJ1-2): DSGVTQTPKHLITATGQRVTLRCSPRSGDLSVYWYQQSLDQGLQFLIQYYNGEERAKGNILERFSAQQFPDLHSELNLSSLELGDSALYFCASHTPAGPYGYTFGSGTRLTVV.

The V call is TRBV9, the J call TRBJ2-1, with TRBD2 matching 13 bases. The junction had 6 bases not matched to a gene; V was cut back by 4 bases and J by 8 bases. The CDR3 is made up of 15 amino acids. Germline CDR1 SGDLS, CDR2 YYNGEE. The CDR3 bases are TGTGCCAGCAGCACTAGGACTAGCGGGAGAGATGAGCAGTTCTTC. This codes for CASSTRTSGRDEQFF.

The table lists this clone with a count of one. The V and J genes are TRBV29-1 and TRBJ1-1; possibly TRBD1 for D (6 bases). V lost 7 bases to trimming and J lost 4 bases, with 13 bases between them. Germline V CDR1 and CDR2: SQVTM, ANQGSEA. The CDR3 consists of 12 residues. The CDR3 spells CSGDRLGTEAFF. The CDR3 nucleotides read TGCAGCGGCGACAGGTTGGGCACTGAAGCTTTCTTT. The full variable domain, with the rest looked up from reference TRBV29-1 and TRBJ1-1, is SAVISQKPSRDICQRGTSLTIQCQVDSQVTMMFWYRQQPGQSLTLIATANQGSEATYESGFVIDKFPISRPNLTFSTLTVSNMSPEDSSIYLCSGDRLGTEAFFGQGTRLTVV.

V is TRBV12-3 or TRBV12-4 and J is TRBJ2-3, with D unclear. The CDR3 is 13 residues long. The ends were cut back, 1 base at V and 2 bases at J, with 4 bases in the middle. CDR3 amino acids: CASSLELTDTQYF. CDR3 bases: TGTGCCAGCAGTTTAGAGCTCACAGATACGCAGTATTTT.

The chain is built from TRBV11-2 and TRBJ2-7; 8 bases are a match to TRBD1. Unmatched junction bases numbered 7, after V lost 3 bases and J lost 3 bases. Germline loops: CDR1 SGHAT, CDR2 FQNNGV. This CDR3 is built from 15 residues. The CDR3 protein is CASSFDRGGLYEQYF. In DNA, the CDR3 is TGTGCCAGCAGCTTCGACAGGGGAGGACTCTACGAGCAGTACTTC. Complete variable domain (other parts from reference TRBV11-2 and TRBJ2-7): EAGVAQSPRYKIIEKRQSVAFWCNPISGHATLYWYQQILGQGPKLLIQFQNNGVVDDSQLPKDRFSAERLKGVDSTLKIQPAKLEDSAVYLCASSFDRGGLYEQYFGPGTRLTVT.

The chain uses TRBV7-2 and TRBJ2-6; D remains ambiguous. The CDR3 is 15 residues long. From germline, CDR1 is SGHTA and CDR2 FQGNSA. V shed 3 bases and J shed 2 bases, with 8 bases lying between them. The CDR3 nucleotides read TGTGCCAGCAGCTTTGATCCAGCTGGGGCCAACGTCCTGACTTTC. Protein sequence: CASSFDPAGANVLTF.

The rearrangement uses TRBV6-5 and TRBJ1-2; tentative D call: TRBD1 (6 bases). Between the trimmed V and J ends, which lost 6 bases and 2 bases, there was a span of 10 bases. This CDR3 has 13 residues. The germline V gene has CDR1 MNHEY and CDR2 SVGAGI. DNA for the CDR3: TGTGCCAGCAGCCGAGACAGGAACTATGGCTACACCTTC. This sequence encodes CASSRDRNYGYTF.

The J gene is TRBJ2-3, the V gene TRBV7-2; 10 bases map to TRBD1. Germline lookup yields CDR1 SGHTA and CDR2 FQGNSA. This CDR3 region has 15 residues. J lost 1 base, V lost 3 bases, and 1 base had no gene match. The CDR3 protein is CASSFGQGGTDTQYF. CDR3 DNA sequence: TGTGCCAGCAGCTTTGGACAGGGGGGCACAGATACGCAGTATTTT.

CDR3 protein: CASSADRGNTYEQYF. In DNA, the CDR3 is TGTGCCAGTAGTGCGGACAGGGGTAACACCTACGAGCAGTACTTC. The chain couples TRBV19 to TRBJ2-7; 9 bases are shared with TRBD1. This CDR3 region has 15 residues. Germline CDR1 and CDR2: LNHDA and SQIVND (reference sequence). Germline trimming cut 5 bases from V and 2 bases from J; bases unmatched to any gene: 7.

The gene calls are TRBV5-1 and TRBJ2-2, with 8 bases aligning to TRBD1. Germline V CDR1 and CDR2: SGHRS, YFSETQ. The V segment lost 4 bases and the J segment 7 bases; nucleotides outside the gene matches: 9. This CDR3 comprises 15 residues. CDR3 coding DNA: TGCGCCAGCAGCCCTAGGACAGGGAATGTCGGGGAGCTGTTTTTT. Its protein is CASSPRTGNVGELFF.

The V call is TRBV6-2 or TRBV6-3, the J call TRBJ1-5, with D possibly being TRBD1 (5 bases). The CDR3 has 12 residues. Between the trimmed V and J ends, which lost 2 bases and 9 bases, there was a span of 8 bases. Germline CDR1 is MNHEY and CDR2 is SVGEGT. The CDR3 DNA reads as TGTGCCAGCAGTTACCAGGGATGGCCCCAGCATTTT. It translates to CASSYQGWPQHF.

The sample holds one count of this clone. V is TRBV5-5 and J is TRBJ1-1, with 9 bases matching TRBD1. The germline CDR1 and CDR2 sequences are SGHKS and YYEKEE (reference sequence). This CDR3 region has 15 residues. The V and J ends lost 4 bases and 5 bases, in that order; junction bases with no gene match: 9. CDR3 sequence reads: CASSQTGGARTEAFF. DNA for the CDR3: TGTGCCAGCAGCCAAACAGGGGGCGCGAGGACTGAAGCTTTCTTT.

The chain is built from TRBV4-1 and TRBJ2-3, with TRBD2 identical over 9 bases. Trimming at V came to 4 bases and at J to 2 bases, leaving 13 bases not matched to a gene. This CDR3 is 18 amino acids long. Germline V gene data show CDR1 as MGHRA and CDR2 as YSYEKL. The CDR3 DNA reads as TGCGCCAGCAGCCCTATATCGACTAGCGGCGGTTTCACAGATACGCAGTATTTT. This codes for CASSPISTSGGFTDTQYF.

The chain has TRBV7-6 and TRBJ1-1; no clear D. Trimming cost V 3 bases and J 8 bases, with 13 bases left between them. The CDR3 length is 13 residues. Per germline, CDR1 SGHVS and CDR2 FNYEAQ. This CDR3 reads CASSLDTGSEAFF. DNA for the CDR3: TGTGCCAGCAGCTTGGATACGGGATCGGAAGCTTTCTTT. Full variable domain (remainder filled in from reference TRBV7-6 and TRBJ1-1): GAGVSQSPRYKVTKRGQDVALRCDPISGHVSLYWYRQALGQGPEFLTYFNYEAQQDKSGLPNDRFSAERPEGSISTLTIQRTEQRDSAMYRCASSLDTGSEAFFGQGTRLTVV.

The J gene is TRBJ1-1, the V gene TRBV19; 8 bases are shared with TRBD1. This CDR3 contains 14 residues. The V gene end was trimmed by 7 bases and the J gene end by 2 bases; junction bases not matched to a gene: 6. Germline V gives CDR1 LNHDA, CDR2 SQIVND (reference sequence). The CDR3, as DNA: TGTGCCAGTACCCCGGACAGGGCTAACACTGAAGCTTTCTTT. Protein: CASTPDRANTEAFF.

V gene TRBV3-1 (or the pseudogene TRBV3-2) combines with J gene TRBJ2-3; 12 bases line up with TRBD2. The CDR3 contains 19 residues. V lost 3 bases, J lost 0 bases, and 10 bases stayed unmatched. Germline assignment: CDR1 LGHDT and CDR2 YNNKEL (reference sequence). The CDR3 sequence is CASSHGTGTSGPSTDTQYF. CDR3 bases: TGTGCCAGCAGCCACGGTACCGGGACTAGCGGGCCTAGCACAGATACGCAGTATTTT.

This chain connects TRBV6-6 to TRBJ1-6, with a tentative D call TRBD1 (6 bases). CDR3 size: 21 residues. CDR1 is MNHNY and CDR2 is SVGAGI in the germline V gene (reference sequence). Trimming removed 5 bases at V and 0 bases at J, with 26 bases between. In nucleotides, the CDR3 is TGTGCCAGCAGTCCAAGGACAGTTTCTCGGGTCGTTAGCTCCTATAATTCACCCCTCCACTTT. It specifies CASSPRTVSRVVSSYNSPLHF.